A selection of T cell receptor beta chains follows, all from one sample in a study of STAT5B mutations in CD4+ large granular lymphocyte leukemia. Using immunoSEQ multiplex PCR, the repertoire was profiled, and TCRdb retains in-frame clones only, with some absent. The sample contains some 30,000 clones, 65% to 70% of which appear only once. Material: CD4+ T cells from blood buffy coats. The receptors shown here come from a human donor in good health. Both conserved end residues are part of each CDR3. The order of the fields is clone size, D gene, J gene, V gene, CDR3 DNA, CDR3 protein. D genes are given only for firm matches. Rows give clone size only sometimes, using once, few, many, or a class for an expanded clone.

>medium-sized|NA|TRBJ1-5|TRBV19
TGTGCCAGTAGTATGGTGGGGGGCAATCAGCCCCAGCATTTT
CASSMVGGNQPQHF
>NA|NA|TRBJ2-7|TRBV7-2
TGTGCCAGCAGCTTAGACAGGGAGAGGTACTACGAGCAGTACTTC
CASSLDRERYYEQYF
>NA|NA|TRBJ1-1|TRBV10-1
TGCGCCAGCAGTGTGACAAGGGGGAACACTGAAGCTTTCTTT
CASSVTRGNTEAFF
>few|NA|TRBJ2-5|TRBV7-6
TGTGCCAGCAGCTCCCCCAGGGCAGGGTTGGAGACCCAGTACTTC
CASSSPRAGLETQYF
>few|NA|TRBJ1-2|TRBV7-2
TGTGCCAGCAGCTCCCAGGGAAGCTATGGCTACACCTTC
CASSSQGSYGYTF
>NA|TRBD2|TRBJ2-3|TRBV18
TGTGCCAGCTCACCACCGGGGGGGATTGGAGATACGCAGTATTTT
CASSPPGGIGDTQYF
>NA|NA|TRBJ1-5|TRBV11-2
TGTGCCAGCAGCTTAGAACCGGGGCGGAATCAGCCCCAGCATTTT
CASSLEPGRNQPQHF
>NA|NA|TRBJ2-7|TRBV7-2
TGTGCCAGCAGCTTTTCTTCAAACTCCTACGAGCAGTACTTC
CASSFSSNSYEQYF
>once|NA|TRBJ2-5|TRBV5-1
TGCGCCAGCAGCGGGTTTCAAGAGACCCAGTACTTC
CASSGFQETQYF
>NA|NA|TRBJ1-1|TRBV5-1
TGCGCCAGCTCGCAGGACCCCACCGCTGAAGCTTTCTTT
CASSQDPTAEAFF
>few|TRBD2|TRBJ2-1|TRBV19
TGTGCCAGTAGTATGACGACCGGGACTAGAACCTACAATGAGCAGTTCTTC
CASSMTTGTRTYNEQFF
>once|NA|TRBJ1-3|TRBV11-2
TGTGCCAGCAGCTTAGGGGGGTGGTTCTCTGGAAACACCATATATTTT
CASSLGGWFSGNTIYF
>NA|NA|TRBJ2-2|TRBV7-8
TGTGCCAGCAGCCCGTACGGGGACTCGACGGCCGGGGAGCTGTTTTTT
CASSPYGDSTAGELFF
>few|TRBD2|TRBJ2-5|TRBV11-3
TGTGCCAGCAGCTTAACCTCGGGGGGGCGTGAGACCCAGTACTTC
CASSLTSGGRETQYF
>few|NA|TRBJ1-5|TRBV19
TGTGCCAGTAGGCCCGGTGGGAGCAATCAGCCCCAGCATTTT
CASRPGGSNQPQHF
>NA|NA|TRBJ2-1|TRBV6-1
TGTGCCAGCAGGTTACTAGCTGGGGGGACCGATGAGCAGTTCTTC
CASRLLAGGTDEQFF
>NA|TRBD2|TRBJ2-1|TRBV28
TGTGCCAGCAGCCCCGGCGGCGCTTTTTGGGAGGGGCTTTCCTACAATGAGCAGTTCTTC
CASSPGGAFWEGLSYNEQFF
>NA|NA|TRBJ2-5|TRBV28
TGTGCCAGCAGTTTACGAGGGGGCGGGGGCTCCGGAGAGACCCAGTACTTC
CASSLRGGGGSGETQYF
>NA|NA|TRBJ1-2|TRBV5-4
TGTGCCAGCAGCCCGCCCACAGGGAATGGCTACACCTTC
CASSPPTGNGYTF
>NA|TRBD1|TRBJ2-2|TRBV18
TGTGCCAGCTCACCGAGACAGGGGTCTTCGAACACCGGGGAGCTGTTTTTT
CASSPRQGSSNTGELFF
>NA|NA|TRBJ1-6|TRBV7-9
TGTGCCAGCAAGGCGTATAATTCACCCCTCCACTTT
CASKAYNSPLHF
>NA|NA|TRBJ1-6|TRBV5-1
TGCGCCAGCAGCTTGGCTCCAGGACCCAATTCACCCCTCCACTTT
CASSLAPGPNSPLHF
>once|TRBD2|TRBJ2-5|TRBV7-2
TGTGCCAGCAGCTTAGGGCTAGCGGGGGGTCAAGAGACCCAGTACTTC
CASSLGLAGGQETQYF
>few|TRBD1|TRBJ2-1|TRBV9
TGTGCCAGCAGCGCCGGGGACAGCTCCTACAATGAGCAGTTCTTC
CASSAGDSSYNEQFF
>NA|NA|TRBJ1-2|TRBV7-8
TGTGCCAGCAGCTTAAGTCCGGCGGACTATGGCTACACCTTC
CASSLSPADYGYTF
>medium-sized|NA|TRBJ1-1|TRBV19
TGTGCCAGTACGGCTCGGAACACTGAAGCTTTCTTT
CASTARNTEAFF
>NA|NA|TRBJ1-4|TRBV5-1
TGCGCCAGCAGCCGGGCGGAGGGAAGCAGTGAAAAACTGTTTTTT
CASSRAEGSSEKLFF
>NA|NA|TRBJ1-1|TRBV7-2
TGTGCCAGCACCCAAGGGCCCAGTTGGACTGAAGCTTTCTTT
CASTQGPSWTEAFF
>once|NA|TRBJ1-2|TRBV11-1
TGTGCCAGCAGCGTAGACGGCTATGGCTACACCTTC
CASSVDGYGYTF
>NA|NA|TRBJ2-3|TRBV5-1
TGCGCCAGCAGCTCCCCCCCCGCAGATACGCAGTATTTT
CASSSPPADTQYF
>NA|TRBD2|TRBJ2-1|TRBV6-6
TGTGCCAGCAGTCCCCGCATAGCGGGGACGCACAATGAGCAGTTCTTC
CASSPRIAGTHNEQFF
>NA|NA|TRBJ2-4|TRBV5-6
TGTGCCAGCAGCCTGCGGGGAGCCAAAAACATTCAGTACTTC
CASSLRGAKNIQYF
>NA|NA|TRBJ1-5|TRBV5-6
TGTGCCAGCAGCTTGGCCACAGTTCTGGGGCAGCCCCAGCATTTT
CASSLATVLGQPQHF
>few|NA|TRBJ1-1|TRBV15
TGTGCCACCAGCAGAGCCACAGGACTCACTGAAGCTTTCTTT
CATSRATGLTEAFF
>few|TRBD1|TRBJ1-6|TRBV28
TGTGCCAGCAGTTTATGGGGACAGGGGAGTTCACCCCTCCACTTT
CASSLWGQGSSPLHF
>NA|NA|TRBJ2-3|TRBV5-4
TGTGCCAGCAGCTTTGGTAGCACAGATACGCAGTATTTT
CASSFGSTDTQYF
>NA|NA|TRBJ2-7|TRBV12-1
TGTGCCAGCAGCTACCGGGACACTAGTAGGAGTTCGGACCCCTACGAGCAGTACTTC
CASSYRDTSRSSDPYEQYF
>NA|NA|TRBJ1-1|TRBV6-4
TGTGCCAGCAGAATCTCGGCAGCGAACACTGAAGCTTTCTTT
CASRISAANTEAFF
>few|NA|TRBJ1-2|TRBV6-5
TGTGCCAGCAGTTACGGGCATTCTTATGGCTACACCTTC
CASSYGHSYGYTF
>few|NA|TRBJ1-2|TRBV6-1
TGTGCCAGCAGTGTCCGGGACGGCTACACCTTC
CASSVRDGYTF